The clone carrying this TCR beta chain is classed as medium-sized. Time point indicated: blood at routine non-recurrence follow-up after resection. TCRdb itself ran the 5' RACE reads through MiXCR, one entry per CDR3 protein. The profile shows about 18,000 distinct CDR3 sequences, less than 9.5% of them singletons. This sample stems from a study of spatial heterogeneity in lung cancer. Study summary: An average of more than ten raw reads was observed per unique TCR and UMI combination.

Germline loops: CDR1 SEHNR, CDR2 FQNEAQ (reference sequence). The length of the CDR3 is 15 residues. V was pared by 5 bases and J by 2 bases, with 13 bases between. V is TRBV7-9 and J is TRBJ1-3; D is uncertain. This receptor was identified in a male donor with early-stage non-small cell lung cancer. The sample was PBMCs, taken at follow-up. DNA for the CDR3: TGTGCCAGCAGCCCACGTACCCGGGCTGGAAACACCATATATTTT. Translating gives CASSPRTRAGNTIYF. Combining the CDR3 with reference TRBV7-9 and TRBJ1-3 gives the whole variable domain DTGVSQNPRHKITKRGQNVTFRCDPISEHNRLYWYRQTLGQGPEFLTYFQNEAQLEKSRLLSDRFSAERPKGSFSTLEIQRTEQGDSAMYLCASSPRTRAGNTIYFGEGSWLTVV.